This T cell receptor beta chain was sequenced during a study of Graves' ophthalmopathy and Graves' hyperthyroidism. Ophthalmopathy donors showed moderate-to-severe activity, CAS ≥3, NOSPECS ≥4 and a duration under 3 months. Ten or more counts support this clonotype. Its specificity is not known. The germline V and J ends were trimmed by 6 bases and 3 bases, with 14 bases remaining between them. This CDR3 is 14 amino acids long. Germline CDR1 and CDR2: KGHSH and LQKENI. Amplified material comprised TCR beta CDR3 regions derived from RNA transcripts. RT-PCR in the first round used HTBI primers; a second-round multiplex PCR followed. TCRdb fed the multiplex PCR reads into MiXCR, producing one record per CDR3 protein. The repertoire holds about 180,000 distinct CDR3 sequences, with 30% to 45% as singletons. Overall study results and limits: Sensitivity of around 88% and specificity of almost 83% were achieved when a 13-signature model separated ophthalmopathy from stable hyperthyroidism.

This receptor was taken from a woman in her forties with Graves' ophthalmopathy. The chain uses TRBV18 and TRBJ1-2; a possible D gene is TRBD1 (5 bases). The sequenced material came from peripheral blood. CDR3 loop: CASSPTDDYYGYTF. The CDR3 region has the DNA TGTGCCAGCTCTCCGACAGACGACTACTATGGCTACACCTTC.